The sequence of this T cell receptor beta chain was determined in a study of CXCR3-negative and CXCR3-positive naive CD8 T cells. Study as a whole: Across all libraries, TRB reads numbered 120 million to 150 million, with about 1.5 +/- 0.3 million in each library. Study-wide points: TRBV-TRBJ usage was alike in naive CXCR3-negative and CXCR3-positive cells but differed in memory cells.

With regard to this clonotype: Its target is unknown.

Germline CDR1 SQVTM, CDR2 ANQGSEA. The CDR3 is made up of 16 amino acids. CD45RO-CCR7+CD27+CD95- characterized naive CD8+ T cells. It was by 5' RACE with UMI labels that the TRB cDNA libraries were prepared. TCRdb reprocessed the 5' RACE reads and keeps a single row for each CDR3 protein, giving no DNA. In total, the table holds tens of thousands of distinct CDR3 sequences. The chain recombines TRBV29-1 with TRBJ2-7; TCRdb's D call, TRBD1, is unchecked because there is no DNA. The material sequenced was naive CXCR3- CD8+ T cells from blood. Subset given: CD45RO-CCR7+CD27+CD95- naive CD8+ T cells lacking CXCR3 (TNR3-). This TCR was sampled from a human donor in good health. Some clones in this sample may be carry-over from other donors' samples. The CDR3 spells CSVELQGARQAYEQYF.